The source of this T cell receptor beta chain is a study of cytomegalovirus exposure and HLA in healthy donors. Researchers ran the PCR with 60 Vbeta and 13 Jbeta primers. TCRdb's table, derived via immunoSEQ multiplex PCR, lists solely in-frame clones and lacks some. The sample contains some 150,000 clones, just under 65% of which appear only once. CDR1 and CDR2 from the germline V gene are MDHEN and SYDVKM. The ends lost 6 bases at V and 2 bases at J; junction bases unmatched: 3. The CDR3 loop spans 14 amino acids. The rearrangement links TRBV28 to TRBJ1-5; TRBD1 matches at 8 bases. Sequenced input: PBMCs. The receptor was derived from a woman in her fifties or sixties in good health and CMV-seropositive. This CDR3 reads CASSPGQGNQPQHF. The DNA for the CDR3 is TGTGCCAGCAGCCCGGGACAGGGCAATCAGCCCCAGCATTTT.